This T cell receptor beta chain was identified in a study of early T cells in non-severe SARS-CoV-2 infection. The wider study: It was bulk RNA from unsorted whole blood that was sequenced, and the chains were unpaired.

Individually, cDNA molecules had unique molecular identifiers attached to them. TCRdb reprocessed the 5' RACE reads via MiXCR and lists one record per CDR3 protein. This sample has 30,000 to 45,000 distinct CDR3 sequences, with around 6% found just once. Overall study results and limits: The VDJdb matching leaned toward anti-spike CD8 responses and overlooked private and CD4 specificities.

The CDR3 has 15 residues. V lost 3 bases to trimming and J lost 7 bases, with 16 bases between them. CDR1 and CDR2 (germline): MNHNS, SASEGT. This clonotype was seen at least ten times. Its antigen is as yet unknown. This receptor was obtained from an adult who was a healthcare worker with PCR-confirmed SARS-CoV-2 infection or an uninfected control (not recorded which). Sequencing used whole blood, obtained at baseline. This chain links TRBV6-1 with TRBJ1-5; maybe TRBD1 (6 bases). The DNA of the CDR3 is TGTGCCAGCAGTGAGGGGGGCCTTCCTGGACAGCCCCAGCATTTT. Its protein is CASSEGGLPGQPQHF.